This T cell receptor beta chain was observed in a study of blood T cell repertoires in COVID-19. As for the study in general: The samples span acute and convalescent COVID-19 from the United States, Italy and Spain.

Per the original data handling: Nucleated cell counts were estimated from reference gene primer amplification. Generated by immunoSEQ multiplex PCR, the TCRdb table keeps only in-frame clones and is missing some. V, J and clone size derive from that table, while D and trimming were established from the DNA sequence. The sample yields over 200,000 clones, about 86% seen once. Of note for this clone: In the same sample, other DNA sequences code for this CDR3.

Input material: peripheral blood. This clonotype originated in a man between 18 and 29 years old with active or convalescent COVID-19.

The CDR3 nucleotides read TGTGCCAGCAGCTCTCAGGGCACAGATACGCAGTATTTT. Protein product: CASSSQGTDTQYF. The V call is TRBV7-2, the J call TRBJ2-3, with no clear D. CDR3 length equals 13 residues. The V gene's germline CDR1 is SGHTA and CDR2 FQGNSA. Trimming shortened V by 4 bases and J by 1 base, and 6 bases separated the two germline ends. The whole variable domain, remainder taken from reference TRBV7-2 and TRBJ2-3, is GAGVSQSPSNKVTEKGKDVELRCDPISGHTALYWYRQSLGQGLEFLIYFQGNSAPDKSGLPSDRFSAERTGGSVSTLTIQRTQQEDSAVYLCASSSQGTDTQYFGPGTRLTVL.